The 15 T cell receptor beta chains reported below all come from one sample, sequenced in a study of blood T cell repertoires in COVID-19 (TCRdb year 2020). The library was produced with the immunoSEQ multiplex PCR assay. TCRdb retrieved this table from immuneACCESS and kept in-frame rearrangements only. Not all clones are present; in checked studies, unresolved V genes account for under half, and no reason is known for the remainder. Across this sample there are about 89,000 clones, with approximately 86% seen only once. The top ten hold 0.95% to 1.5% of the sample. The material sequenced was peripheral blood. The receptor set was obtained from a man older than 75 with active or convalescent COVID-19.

The CDR3 loop reads CASSVEQGGNEQFF. Written as DNA, the CDR3 is TGTGCCAGCAGCGTAGAACAGGGTGGCAATGAGCAGTTCTTC. This chain uses TRBV9 with TRBJ2-1, with D possibly matching TRBD1 (6 bases). The CDR3 covers 14 residues. V was cut by 0 bases and J by 6 bases, with 10 bases left in between. The germline V gene encodes CDR1 SGDLS and CDR2 YYNGEE.

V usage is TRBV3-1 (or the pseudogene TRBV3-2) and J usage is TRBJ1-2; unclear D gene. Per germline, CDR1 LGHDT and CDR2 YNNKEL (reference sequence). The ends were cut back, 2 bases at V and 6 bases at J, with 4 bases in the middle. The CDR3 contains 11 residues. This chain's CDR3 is CASSQQNGYTF. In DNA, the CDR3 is TGTGCCAGCAGCCAACAAAATGGCTACACCTTC.

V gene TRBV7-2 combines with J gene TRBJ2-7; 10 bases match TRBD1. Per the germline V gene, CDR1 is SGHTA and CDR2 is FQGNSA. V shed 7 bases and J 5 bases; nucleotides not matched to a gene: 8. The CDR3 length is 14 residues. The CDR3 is CASMPGQGFNEQYF. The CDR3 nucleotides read TGTGCCAGCATGCCGGGACAGGGGTTCAACGAGCAGTACTTC.

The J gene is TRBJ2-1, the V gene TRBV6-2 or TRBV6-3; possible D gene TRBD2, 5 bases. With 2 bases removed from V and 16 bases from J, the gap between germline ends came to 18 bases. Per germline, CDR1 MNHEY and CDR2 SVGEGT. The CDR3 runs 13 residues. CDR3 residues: CASSYTTGGRNFF. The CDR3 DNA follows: TGTGCCAGCAGTTACACCACCGGAGGCCGGAACTTCTTC.

The CDR3 protein is CASRGDATNEKLFF. The CDR3 DNA follows: TGTGCCAGCCGAGGTGATGCAACTAATGAAAAACTGTTTTTT. This chain joins TRBV28 and TRBJ1-4, with D unresolved. Germline loops: CDR1 MDHEN, CDR2 SYDVKM. Trimming took 8 bases from V and 0 from J, leaving 10 bases between them. This CDR3 contains 14 residues.

The CDR3 loop is CATTLTSGSINHEQYF. CDR3 DNA: TGTGCCACAACCTTAACTAGCGGGAGTATAAACCACGAGCAGTACTTC. This chain joins TRBV10-3 and TRBJ2-7; the match to TRBD2 covers 11 bases. Germline trimming cut 10 bases from V and 5 bases from J; bases unmatched to any gene: 16. CDR1 and CDR2 (germline): ENHRY, SYGVKD. The CDR3 runs 16 residues.

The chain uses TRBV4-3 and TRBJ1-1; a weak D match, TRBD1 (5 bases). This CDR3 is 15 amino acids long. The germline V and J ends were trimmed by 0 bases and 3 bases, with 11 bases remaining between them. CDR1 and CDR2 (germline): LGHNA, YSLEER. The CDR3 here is CASSQDRAGYTEAFF. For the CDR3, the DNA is TGCGCCAGCAGCCAAGACAGGGCTGGGTACACTGAAGCTTTCTTT.

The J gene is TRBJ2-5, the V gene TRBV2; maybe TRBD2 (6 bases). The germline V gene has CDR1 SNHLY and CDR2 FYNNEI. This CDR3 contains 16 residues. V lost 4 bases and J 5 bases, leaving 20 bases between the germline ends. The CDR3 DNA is TGTGCCAGCAGTGCGGCTAGCGAATACGTTCGGGAGACCCAGTACTTC. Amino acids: CASSAASEYVRETQYF.

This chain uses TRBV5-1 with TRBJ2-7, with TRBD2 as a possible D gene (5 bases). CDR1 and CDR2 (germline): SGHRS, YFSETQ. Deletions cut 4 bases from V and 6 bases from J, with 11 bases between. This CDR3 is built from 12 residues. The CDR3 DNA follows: TGCGCCAGCAGCACGGGGAGCGCCGAGCAGTACTTC. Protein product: CASSTGSAEQYF.

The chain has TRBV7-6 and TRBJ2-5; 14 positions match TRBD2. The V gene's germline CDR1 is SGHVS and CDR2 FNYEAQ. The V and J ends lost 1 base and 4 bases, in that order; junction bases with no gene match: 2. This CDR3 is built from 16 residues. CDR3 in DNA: TGTGCCAGCAGCTTAGGGGGACTAGCGGGAGTAGAGACCCAGTACTTC. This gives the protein CASSLGGLAGVETQYF.

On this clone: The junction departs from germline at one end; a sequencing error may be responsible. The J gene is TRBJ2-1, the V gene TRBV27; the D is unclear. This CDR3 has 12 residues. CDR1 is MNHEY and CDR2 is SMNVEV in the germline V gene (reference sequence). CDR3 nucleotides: TGTGCCAGCAGTTCCCAGTACACTGAGCAGTTCTTC. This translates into CASSSQYTEQFF.

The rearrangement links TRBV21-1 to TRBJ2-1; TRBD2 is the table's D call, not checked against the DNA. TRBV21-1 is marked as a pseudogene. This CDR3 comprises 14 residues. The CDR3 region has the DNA TGTGCCAGCAGCAAAGATGGTTGGGGAGTTGAGCAGTTCTTC. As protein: CASSKDGWGVEQFF.

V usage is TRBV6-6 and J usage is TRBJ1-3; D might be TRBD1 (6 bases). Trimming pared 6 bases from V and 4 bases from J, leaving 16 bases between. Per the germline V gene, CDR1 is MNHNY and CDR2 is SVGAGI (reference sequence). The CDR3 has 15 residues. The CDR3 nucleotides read TGTGCCAGCAGCAGCGACAGGAAAGGAGGAAACACCATATATTTT. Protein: CASSSDRKGGNTIYF.

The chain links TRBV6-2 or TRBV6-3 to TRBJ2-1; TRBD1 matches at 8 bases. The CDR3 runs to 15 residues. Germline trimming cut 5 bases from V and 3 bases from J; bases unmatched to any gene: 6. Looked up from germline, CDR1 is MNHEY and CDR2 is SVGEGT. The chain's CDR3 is CASSPGQADYNEQFF. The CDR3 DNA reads TGTGCCAGCAGTCCGGGACAGGCCGACTACAATGAGCAGTTCTTC.

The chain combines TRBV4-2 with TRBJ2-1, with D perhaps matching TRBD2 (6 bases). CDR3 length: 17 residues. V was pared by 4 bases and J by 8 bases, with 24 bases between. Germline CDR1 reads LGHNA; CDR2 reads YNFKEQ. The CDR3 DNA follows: TGTGCCAGCAGCCGTACTTTAATTAGCGGTTCCCCGGATGAGCAGTTCTTC. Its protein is CASSRTLISGSPDEQFF.